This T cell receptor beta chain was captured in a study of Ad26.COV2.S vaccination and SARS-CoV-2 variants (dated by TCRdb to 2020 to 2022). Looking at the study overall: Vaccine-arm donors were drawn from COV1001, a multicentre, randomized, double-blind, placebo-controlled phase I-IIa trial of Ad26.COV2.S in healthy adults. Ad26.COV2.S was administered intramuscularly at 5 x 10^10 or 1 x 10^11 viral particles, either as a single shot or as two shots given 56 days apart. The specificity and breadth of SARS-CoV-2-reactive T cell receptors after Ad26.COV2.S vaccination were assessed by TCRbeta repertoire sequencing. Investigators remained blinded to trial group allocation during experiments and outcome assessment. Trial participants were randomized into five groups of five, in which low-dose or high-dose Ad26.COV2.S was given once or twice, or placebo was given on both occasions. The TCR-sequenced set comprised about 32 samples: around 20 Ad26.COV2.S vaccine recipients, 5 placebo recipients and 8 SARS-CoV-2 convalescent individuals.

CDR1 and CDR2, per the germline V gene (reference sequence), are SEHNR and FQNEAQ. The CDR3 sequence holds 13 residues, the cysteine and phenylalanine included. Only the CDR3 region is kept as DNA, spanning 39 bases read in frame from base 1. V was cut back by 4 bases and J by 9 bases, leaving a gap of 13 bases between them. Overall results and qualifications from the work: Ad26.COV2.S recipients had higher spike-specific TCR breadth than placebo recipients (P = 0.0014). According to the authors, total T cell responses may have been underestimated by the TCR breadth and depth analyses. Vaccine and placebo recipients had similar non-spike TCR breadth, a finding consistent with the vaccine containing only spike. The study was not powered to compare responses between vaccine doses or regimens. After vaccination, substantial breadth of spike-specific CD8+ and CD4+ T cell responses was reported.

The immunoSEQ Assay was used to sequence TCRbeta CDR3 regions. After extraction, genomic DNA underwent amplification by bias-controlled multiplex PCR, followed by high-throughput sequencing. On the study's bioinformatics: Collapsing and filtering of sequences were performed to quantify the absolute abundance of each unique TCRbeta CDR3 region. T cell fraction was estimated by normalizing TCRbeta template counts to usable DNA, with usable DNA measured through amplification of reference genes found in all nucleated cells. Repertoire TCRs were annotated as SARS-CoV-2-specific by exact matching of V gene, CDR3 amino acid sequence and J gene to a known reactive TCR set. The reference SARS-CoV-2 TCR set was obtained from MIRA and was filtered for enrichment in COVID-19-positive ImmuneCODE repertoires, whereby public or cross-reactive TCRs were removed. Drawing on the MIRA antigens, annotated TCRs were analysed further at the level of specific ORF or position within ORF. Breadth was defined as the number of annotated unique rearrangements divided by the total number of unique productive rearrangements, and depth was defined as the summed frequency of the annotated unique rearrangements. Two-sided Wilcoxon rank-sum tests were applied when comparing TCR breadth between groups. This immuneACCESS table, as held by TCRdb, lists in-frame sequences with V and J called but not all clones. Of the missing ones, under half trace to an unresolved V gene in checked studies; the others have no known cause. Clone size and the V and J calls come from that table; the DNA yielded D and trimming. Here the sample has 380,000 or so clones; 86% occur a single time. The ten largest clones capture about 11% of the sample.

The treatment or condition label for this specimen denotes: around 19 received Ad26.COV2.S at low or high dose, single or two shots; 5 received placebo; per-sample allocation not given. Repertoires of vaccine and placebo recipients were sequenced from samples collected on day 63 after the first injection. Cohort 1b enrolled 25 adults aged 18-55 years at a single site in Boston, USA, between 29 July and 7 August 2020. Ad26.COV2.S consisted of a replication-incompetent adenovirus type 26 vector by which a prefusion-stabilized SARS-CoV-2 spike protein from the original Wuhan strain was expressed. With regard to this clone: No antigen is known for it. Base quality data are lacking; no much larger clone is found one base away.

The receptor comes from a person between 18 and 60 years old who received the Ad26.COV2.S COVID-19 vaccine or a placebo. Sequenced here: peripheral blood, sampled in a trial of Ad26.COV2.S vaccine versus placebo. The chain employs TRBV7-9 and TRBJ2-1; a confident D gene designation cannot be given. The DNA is TGTGCCAGCAGCTCTCAACTTAGAGGTGAGCAGTTCTTC. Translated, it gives CASSSQLRGEQFF.